This T cell receptor (beta chain) originates from a study of long-term antiretroviral therapy in people with HIV. Study observations and caveats: The clones with expansion before ART were dominant in the repertoire at all time points.

immunoSEQ v3.0 was run at survey level. Here immunoSEQ multiplex PCR was the method, and the copy in TCRdb shows in-frame clones only, minus some. Of some 28,000 clones listed, around 90% are singletons. Every HIV-positive participant received treatment in the United States. The samples, holding roughly 0.85-10 million cryopreserved PBMC, were thawed before DNA extraction was carried out. The V gene's germline CDR1 is SGHRS and CDR2 YFSETQ. There are 20 residues in the CDR3. V lost 2 bases to trimming and J lost 4 bases; unmatched junction nucleotides: 14. Details on this clone: Antigen unknown.

The chain joins TRBV5-1 to TRBJ2-3; TRBD2 matches 15 bases. The material was unsorted PBMCs, obtained roughly 5 years after starting antiretroviral therapy. The receptor was isolated from a woman aged 40 to 50 with HIV. CDR3 sequence (DNA): TGCGCCAGCAGCTTACAGGGGGTACGGACTAGCGGGAGGGAAGCAGATACGCAGTATTTT. It specifies CASSLQGVRTSGREADTQYF. The variable domain in full, with the rest retrieved from reference TRBV5-1 and TRBJ2-3, is KAGVTQTPRYLIKTRGQQVTLSCSPISGHRSVSWYQQTPGQGLQFLFEYFSETQRNKGNFPGRFSGRQFSNSRSEMNVSTLELGDSALYLCASSLQGVRTSGREADTQYFGPGTRLTVL.